This T cell receptor (beta chain) is from a study of T cells in Graves' hyperthyroidism and ophthalmopathy. Amplification of TCR beta CDR3 regions used RNA as the template. During a first-round RT-PCR of the TCR CDR3, the HTBI primer set was used. TCRdb called the multiplex PCR reads again in MiXCR, with one record for every CDR3 protein. In the table there are about 610,000 distinct CDR3 sequences, roughly 15% of which are singletons. This clonotype was counted many times. The ends were cut back, 10 bases at V and 0 bases at J, with 10 bases in the middle. CDR3 length: 12 residues. From germline, CDR1 is MNHNS and CDR2 SASEGT.

The TCR was taken from a woman in her forties with Graves' ophthalmopathy. This rearrangement joins TRBV6-1 to TRBJ2-7; the D call may be TRBD1 or TRBD2 (5 bases each). Sample: blood. CDR3 nucleotide sequence: TGTGCCAACGGGACGGTCTCCTACGAGCAGTACTTC. Translation: CANGTVSYEQYF.